The following is a TCR beta chain sequence with its context. These data come from a study of blood T cells in healthy people across ages. Germline V gene sequence: CDR1 SGDLS, CDR2 YYNGEE. CDR3 size: 16 residues. Trimming removed 0 bases at V and 2 bases at J, with 11 bases between. For the second PCR, which ran for about 7 to 11 cycles, a sample-barcoded 5' primer and a J-beta primer mix were used. Researchers report that a template-switch adaptor with 12 random nucleotides tagged each cDNA molecule. TCRdb reprocessed the 5' RACE reads with MiXCR, giving one entry per CDR3 protein. Of about 640,000 distinct CDR3 sequences in the sample, about 30% are singletons; the top ten hold around 16%.

Input material: blood. The chain is built from TRBV9 and TRBJ2-2; D may be TRBD1 (6 bases). The source of this sequence is a woman older than 75 in good health. CDR3 amino acids: CASSVAGTPNTGELFF. In DNA, the CDR3 is TGTGCCAGCAGCGTAGCGGGGACACCAAACACCGGGGAGCTGTTTTTT. The variable domain in full, with the rest retrieved from reference TRBV9 and TRBJ2-2, is DSGVTQTPKHLITATGQRVTLRCSPRSGDLSVYWYQQSLDQGLQFLIQYYNGEERAKGNILERFSAQQFPDLHSELNLSSLELGDSALYFCASSVAGTPNTGELFFGEGSRLTVL.